The source of this T cell receptor (beta chain) is a study of T cell responses to AZD1222 COVID-19 vaccine. V was cut by 2 bases and J by 4 bases, with 20 bases left in between. This CDR3 has 17 amino acids. The germline CDR1 and CDR2 sequences are SEHNR and FQNEAQ (reference sequence). Sequenced by immunoSEQ multiplex PCR; TCRdb stores in-frame clones only, minus some. Of over 110,000 clones in the sample, around 91% were seen once. V usage is TRBV7-9 and J usage is TRBJ1-1; maybe TRBD1 (6 bases). Source: peripheral blood, taken 28 days after the second AZD1222 dose. The sequence was collected from an adult who received the AZD1222 COVID-19 vaccine. The CDR3 protein is CASSLYPQGQVGTEAFF. As DNA, the CDR3 is TGTGCCAGCAGCTTATACCCCCAGGGGCAGGTAGGCACTGAAGCTTTCTTT.